These 5 T cell receptor beta chains were all obtained from the same sample, sequenced in a study of blood T cell repertoires in COVID-19. TCRdb's copy holds only in-frame clones and misses some; the assay was immunoSEQ multiplex PCR. The repertoire holds 300,000 or so clones, with around 90% as singletons. Material for sequencing was peripheral blood. Receptors originate from a man aged 50 to 60 with active or convalescent COVID-19.

This chain joins TRBV10-3 and TRBJ2-7; TRBD1 aligns across 9 bases. Germline loops: CDR1 ENHRY, CDR2 SYGVKD. The CDR3 is made up of 14 amino acids. The junction had 4 bases not matched to a gene; V was cut back by 4 bases and J by 3 bases. CDR3 amino acids: CAISGGQGSYEQYF. For the CDR3, the DNA is TGTGCCATCAGTGGTGGACAGGGGAGCTACGAGCAGTACTTC.

V gene TRBV2 combines with J gene TRBJ2-1, with TRBD2 as a possible D gene (5 bases). V shed 3 bases and J shed 0 bases, with 6 bases lying between them. The length of the CDR3 is 14 residues. From germline, CDR1 is SNHLY and CDR2 FYNNEI. DNA for the CDR3: TGTGCCAGCAGTGACCGGGGCTCCTACAATGAGCAGTTCTTC. Encoded protein: CASSDRGSYNEQFF.

Remarks on this clone: Other nucleotide sequences from this sample produce the same CDR3. The V and J genes are TRBV2 and TRBJ2-7, with 7 positions matching TRBD1. The CDR3 spans 13 residues. Looked up from germline, CDR1 is SNHLY and CDR2 is FYNNEI. Trimming took 9 bases from V and 0 from J; bases not matched to a gene: 5. CDR3 DNA sequence: TGTGCCAGTAGCCGGGACAGCTCCTACGAGCAGTACTTC. It is translated as CASSRDSSYEQYF.

The V gene is TRBV27, the J gene TRBJ1-1, with 7 bases identical to TRBD1. V dropped 2 bases and J dropped 4; count of bases not matched to a gene: 4. The CDR3 has 14 amino acids. CDR1 is MNHEY, CDR2 SMNVEV, per germline (reference sequence). The DNA for the CDR3 is TGTGCCAGCAGTTTAAACAGGGGTGGCACTGAAGCTTTCTTT. It encodes CASSLNRGGTEAFF.

The chain recombines TRBV5-1 with TRBJ1-2, with 7 nucleotides matching TRBD1. V shed 4 bases, J shed 7 bases, and the junction held 13 bases outside the gene matches. CDR3 length: 15 amino acids. The V gene's germline CDR1 is SGHRS and CDR2 YFSETQ. The CDR3 DNA sequence: TGCGCCAGCAGCGGCCACACGGGACAGCGCACTGGCTACACCTTC. Amino acids: CASSGHTGQRTGYTF.